This entry lists 10 T cell receptor beta chains sequenced from one sample in a study of blood T cell repertoires in COVID-19 (dated by TCRdb to 2020 to 2022). Library method: the immunoSEQ multiplex PCR assay. TCRdb stores this immuneACCESS table with in-frame sequences only. Part of the clones is absent; in the studies checked, under half of the shortfall reflects unresolved V genes, and no reason is known for the rest. The sample records about 99,000 clones, 70% to 80% of which are singletons. Of the sample, 15% to 20% is held by the ten largest clones. What was sequenced was peripheral blood. The receptor set was obtained from a woman aged 80 or over with active or convalescent COVID-19.

The gene calls are TRBV7-8 and TRBJ2-1; the D gene is possibly TRBD2 (5 bases). V was cut by 0 bases and J by 0 bases, with 9 bases left in between. This CDR3 is built from 16 residues. CDR1 and CDR2 (germline): SGHVS, FQNEAQ. The CDR3 loop reads CASSLAGGPSYNEQFF. In DNA form, the CDR3 reads TGTGCCAGCAGCTTAGCAGGCGGGCCCTCCTACAATGAGCAGTTCTTC.

This chain joins TRBV19 and TRBJ1-5; D not certain. The V and J ends lost 7 bases and 2 bases respectively, with 15 bases between them. The CDR3 is 15 amino acids. Germline values: CDR1 LNHDA, CDR2 SQIVND (reference sequence). The CDR3 loop is CASTRAEGRNQPQHF. DNA of the CDR3: TGTGCCAGTACGAGGGCGGAAGGGCGCAATCAGCCCCAGCATTTT. Full variable domain (remainder filled in from reference TRBV19 and TRBJ1-5): DGGITQSPKYLFRKEGQNVTLSCEQNLNHDAMYWYRQDPGQGLRLIYYSQIVNDFQKGDIAEGYSVSREKKESFPLTVTSAQKNPTAFYLCASTRAEGRNQPQHFGDGTRLSIL.

This clone was seen just once. The V and J genes are TRBV19 and TRBJ1-5; TRBD1 matches 7 bases. Trimming at V came to 7 bases and at J to 7 bases, leaving 10 bases not matched to a gene. Germline V lookup: CDR1 LNHDA, CDR2 SQIVND (reference sequence). This CDR3 comprises 14 residues. The CDR3 DNA reads TGTGCCAGTACCGGGAGGGGGCGGGGACAGCCCCAGCATTTT. It specifies CASTGRGRGQPQHF.

The CDR3, as DNA: TGTGCCAGCAGTAGGGGACAGGGAGGTCAGCCCCAGCATTTT. It encodes CASSRGQGGQPQHF. J is TRBJ1-5 and V is TRBV27, with 9 bases matching TRBD1. This CDR3 is 14 amino acids long. The V gene end was trimmed by 5 bases and the J gene end by 6 bases; junction bases not matched to a gene: 5. Germline V lookup: CDR1 MNHEY, CDR2 SMNVEV (reference sequence).

The V and J genes are TRBV2 and TRBJ2-3; no clear D gene. Germline V lookup: CDR1 SNHLY, CDR2 FYNNEI. Trimming pared 4 bases from V and 0 bases from J, leaving 8 bases between. The CDR3 has 14 residues. CDR3 sequence: CASSAILSTDTQYF. As DNA, the CDR3 is TGTGCCAGCAGTGCCATCCTAAGCACAGATACGCAGTATTTT. The complete variable domain, with remaining parts taken from reference TRBV2 and TRBJ2-3, reads EPEVTQTPSHQVTQMGQEVILRCVPISNHLYFYWYRQILGQKVEFLVSFYNNEISEKSEIFDDQFSVERPDGSNFTLKIRSTKLEDSAMYFCASSAILSTDTQYFGPGTRLTVL.

The chain carries TRBV7-2 and TRBJ2-1, with 10 nucleotides matching TRBD2. Trimming cost V 5 bases and J 5 bases; bases outside gene matches: 6. The germline V gene has CDR1 SGHTA and CDR2 FQGNSA. The CDR3 covers 15 residues. The CDR3 reads CASSREGLADNEQFF. CDR3 nucleotides: TGTGCCAGCAGCCGCGAAGGACTAGCGGACAATGAGCAGTTCTTC.

V and J are TRBV6-5 and TRBJ1-2; the D is unclear. Germline-derived CDR1 and CDR2 are MNHEY and SVGAGI. This CDR3 has 11 amino acids. V gave up 7 bases and J gave up 4 bases, with 7 bases separating them. The CDR3 spells CASIKLYGYTF. CDR3 DNA sequence: TGTGCCAGCATTAAGCTCTATGGCTACACCTTC.

This chain joins TRBV7-9 and TRBJ2-5; 9 nucleotides match TRBD2. This CDR3 contains 16 residues. Germline V gene lookup returns CDR1 SEHNR and CDR2 FQNEAQ (reference sequence). The ends lost 2 bases at V and 1 base at J; junction bases unmatched: 5. The CDR3 loop is CASSLLSGGLQETQYF. The CDR3 DNA reads TGTGCCAGCAGCTTACTCAGCGGGGGGCTCCAAGAGACCCAGTACTTC.

This chain joins TRBV18 and TRBJ1-3; D gene unclear. Germline CDR1 is KGHSH and CDR2 is LQKENI. The ends were cut back, 3 bases at V and 3 bases at J, with 6 bases in the middle. This CDR3 spans 13 amino acids. As DNA, the CDR3 is TGTGCCAGCTCACCCTCAGGTGGAAACACCATATATTTT. Its protein product is CASSPSGGNTIYF.

The chain is built from TRBV18 and TRBJ2-7, with D possibly TRBD2 on 5 matching bases. Deletions cut 5 bases from V and 7 bases from J, with 18 bases between. The germline gives CDR1 KGHSH, CDR2 LQKENI. The CDR3 spans 14 residues. The CDR3 loop reads CASSDGRGSREQYF. The CDR3 DNA follows: TGTGCCAGCTCAGATGGGCGCGGGTCTAGAGAGCAGTACTTC.